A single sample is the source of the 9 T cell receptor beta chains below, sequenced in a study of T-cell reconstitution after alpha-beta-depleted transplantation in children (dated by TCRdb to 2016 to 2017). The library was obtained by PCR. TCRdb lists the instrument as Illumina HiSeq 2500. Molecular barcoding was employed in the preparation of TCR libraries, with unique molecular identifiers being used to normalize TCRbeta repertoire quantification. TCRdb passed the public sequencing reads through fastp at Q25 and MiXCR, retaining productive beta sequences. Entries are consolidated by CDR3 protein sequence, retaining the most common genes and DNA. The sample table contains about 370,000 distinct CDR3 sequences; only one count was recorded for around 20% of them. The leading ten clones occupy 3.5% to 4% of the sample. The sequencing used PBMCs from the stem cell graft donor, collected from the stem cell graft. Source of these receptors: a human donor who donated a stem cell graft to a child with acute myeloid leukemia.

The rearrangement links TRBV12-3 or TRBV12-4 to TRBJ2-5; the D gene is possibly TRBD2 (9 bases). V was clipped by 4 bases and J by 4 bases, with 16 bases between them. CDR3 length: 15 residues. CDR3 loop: CASSSAGGTGETQYF. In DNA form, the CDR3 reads TGTGCCAGCAGTTCGGCGGGAGGGACAGGAGAGACCCAGTACTTC.

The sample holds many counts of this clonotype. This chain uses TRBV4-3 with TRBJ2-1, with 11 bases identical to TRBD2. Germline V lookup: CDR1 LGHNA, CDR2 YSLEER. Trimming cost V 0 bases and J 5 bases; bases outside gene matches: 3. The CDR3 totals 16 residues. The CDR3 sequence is CASSQDETSGNNEQFF. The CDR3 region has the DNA TGCGCCAGCAGCCAAGATGAGACTAGCGGGAACAATGAGCAGTTCTTC.

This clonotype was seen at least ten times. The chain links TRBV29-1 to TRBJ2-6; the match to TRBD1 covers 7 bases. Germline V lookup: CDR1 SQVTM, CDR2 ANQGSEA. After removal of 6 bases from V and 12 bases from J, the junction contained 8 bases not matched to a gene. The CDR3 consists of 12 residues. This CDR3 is CSVWDSSTVLTF. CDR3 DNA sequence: TGCAGCGTATGGGACAGTTCGACCGTCCTGACTTTC. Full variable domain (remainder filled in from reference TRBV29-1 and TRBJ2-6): SAVISQKPSRDICQRGTSLTIQCQVDSQVTMMFWYRQQPGQSLTLIATANQGSEATYESGFVIDKFPISRPNLTFSTLTVSNMSPEDSSIYLCSVWDSSTVLTFGAGSRLTVL.

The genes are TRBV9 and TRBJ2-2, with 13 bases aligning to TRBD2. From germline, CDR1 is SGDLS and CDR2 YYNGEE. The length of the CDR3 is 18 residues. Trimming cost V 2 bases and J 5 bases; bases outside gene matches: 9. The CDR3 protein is CASSVGTSGRASTGELFF. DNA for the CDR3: TGTGCCAGCAGCGTTGGTACTAGCGGGAGGGCTTCAACCGGGGAGCTGTTTTTT.

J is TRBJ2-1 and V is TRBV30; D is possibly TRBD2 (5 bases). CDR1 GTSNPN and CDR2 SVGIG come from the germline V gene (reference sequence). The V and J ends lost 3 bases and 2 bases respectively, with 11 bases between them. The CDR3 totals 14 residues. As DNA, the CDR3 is TGTGCCTGGAGGGTCGGACTGACCTACAATGAGCAGTTCTTC. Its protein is CAWRVGLTYNEQFF.

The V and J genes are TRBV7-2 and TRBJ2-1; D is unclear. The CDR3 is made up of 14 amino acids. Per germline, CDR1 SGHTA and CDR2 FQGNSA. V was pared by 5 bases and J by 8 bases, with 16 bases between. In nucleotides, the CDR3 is TGTGCCAGCAGCCTCGAATTATGGCTGGATGAGCAGTTCTTC. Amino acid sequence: CASSLELWLDEQFF.

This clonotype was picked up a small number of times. CDR3 nucleotides: TGTGCCAGCAGTTTCCGACCGACTAGCGGGAGGGAGACCCAGTACTTC. This translates into CASSFRPTSGRETQYF. The chain is built from TRBV12-3 or TRBV12-4 and TRBJ2-5; 13 positions match TRBD2. The junction had 6 bases not matched to a gene; V was cut back by 3 bases and J by 5 bases. CDR3 size: 16 residues.

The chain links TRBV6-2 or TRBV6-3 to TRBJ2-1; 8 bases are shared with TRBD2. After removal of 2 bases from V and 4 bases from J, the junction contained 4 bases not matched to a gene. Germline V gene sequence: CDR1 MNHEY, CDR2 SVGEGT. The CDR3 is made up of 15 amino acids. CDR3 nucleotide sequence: TGTGCCAGCAGTTACGAGGCTAGCGGGTACAATGAGCAGTTCTTC. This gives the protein CASSYEASGYNEQFF.

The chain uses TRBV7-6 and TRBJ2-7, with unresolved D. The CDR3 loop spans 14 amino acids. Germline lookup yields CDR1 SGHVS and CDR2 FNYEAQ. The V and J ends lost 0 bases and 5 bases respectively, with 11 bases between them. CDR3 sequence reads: CASSLARWADEQYF. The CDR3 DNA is TGTGCCAGCAGCTTAGCAAGGTGGGCGGACGAGCAGTACTTC.